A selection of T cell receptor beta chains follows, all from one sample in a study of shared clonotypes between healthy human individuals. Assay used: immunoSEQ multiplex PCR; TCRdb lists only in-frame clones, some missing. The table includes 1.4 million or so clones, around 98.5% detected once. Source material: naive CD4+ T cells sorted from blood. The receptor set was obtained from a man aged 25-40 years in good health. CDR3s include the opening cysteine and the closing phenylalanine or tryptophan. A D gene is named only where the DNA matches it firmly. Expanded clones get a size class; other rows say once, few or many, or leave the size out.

CDR3aa: CASSVGAGGGDSYEQYF; CDR3nt: TGTGCCAGCAGCGTAGGAGCAGGAGGGGGCGACTCCTACGAGCAGTACTTC; d_gene: .; len: 17; v_gene: TRBV9; j_gene: TRBJ2-7; abundance: .
CDR3aa: CASSFVDRDYGYTF; CDR3nt: TGTGCCAGCAGCTTTGTGGACAGGGACTATGGCTACACCTTC; d_gene: TRBD1; len: 14; v_gene: TRBV5-5; j_gene: TRBJ1-2; abundance: .
CDR3aa: CASSRDGRGGNEQFF; CDR3nt: TGCGCCAGCAGCCGGGACGGGAGGGGTGGCAATGAGCAGTTCTTC; d_gene: TRBD2; len: 15; v_gene: TRBV5-1; j_gene: TRBJ2-1; abundance: .
CDR3aa: CASSPFSGSGANVLTF; CDR3nt: TGTGCCAGCTCACCGTTTTCAGGGTCCGGGGCCAACGTCCTGACTTTC; d_gene: .; len: 16; v_gene: TRBV18; j_gene: TRBJ2-6; abundance: .
CDR3aa: CASSPQGALSGKVFF; CDR3nt: TGTGCCAGCAGCCCGCAGGGGGCCCTTTCGGGAAAGGTGTTTTTT; d_gene: TRBD1; len: 15; v_gene: TRBV4-2; j_gene: TRBJ1-4; abundance: .
CDR3aa: CASSSVQGIGNIQYF; CDR3nt: TGTGCCAGCAGTTCCGTTCAGGGGATCGGGAACATTCAGTACTTC; d_gene: .; len: 15; v_gene: TRBV6-5; j_gene: TRBJ2-4; abundance: once
CDR3aa: CSVHQGMKAFF; CDR3nt: TGCAGCGTTCACCAGGGGATGAAAGCTTTCTTT; d_gene: .; len: 11; v_gene: TRBV29-1; j_gene: TRBJ1-1; abundance: .
CDR3aa: CSAGLAGGYEQYF; CDR3nt: TGCAGCGCGGGACTAGCGGGAGGCTACGAGCAGTACTTC; d_gene: TRBD2; len: 13; v_gene: TRBV29-1; j_gene: TRBJ2-7; abundance: .
CDR3aa: CASSAGLASNEQFF; CDR3nt: TGTGCCAGCAGCGCGGGACTAGCGAGCAATGAGCAGTTCTTC; d_gene: TRBD2; len: 14; v_gene: TRBV9; j_gene: TRBJ2-1; abundance: .
CDR3aa: CASSLDWGRGLMNTEAFF; CDR3nt: TGCGCCAGCAGCTTGGATTGGGGCAGGGGACTGATGAACACTGAAGCTTTCTTT; d_gene: .; len: 18; v_gene: TRBV5-1; j_gene: TRBJ1-1; abundance: .
CDR3aa: CASGTSGTGMEQYF; CDR3nt: TGTGCCAGCGGGACTAGCGGAACGGGAATGGAGCAGTACTTC; d_gene: TRBD2; len: 14; v_gene: TRBV19; j_gene: TRBJ2-7; abundance: .
CDR3aa: CAISGTGEQYF; CDR3nt: TGTGCCATCAGTGGGACAGGAGAGCAGTACTTC; d_gene: TRBD1; len: 11; v_gene: TRBV10-3; j_gene: TRBJ2-7; abundance: .
CDR3aa: CASSPTNDKETQYF; CDR3nt: TGTGCCAGCTCACCAACTAACGATAAAGAGACCCAGTACTTC; d_gene: .; len: 14; v_gene: TRBV18; j_gene: TRBJ2-5; abundance: .
CDR3aa: CASSFSGSSGNTIYF; CDR3nt: TGTGCCAGCAGCTTCAGCGGTAGCTCTGGAAACACCATATATTTT; d_gene: .; len: 15; v_gene: TRBV11-3; j_gene: TRBJ1-3; abundance: once
CDR3aa: CASSLDRHRTDTQYF; CDR3nt: TGTGCCAGCTCACTTGACAGGCACCGCACAGATACGCAGTATTTT; d_gene: .; len: 15; v_gene: TRBV18; j_gene: TRBJ2-3; abundance: .
CDR3aa: CASSPSPNEKLFF; CDR3nt: TGTGCCAGCAGTCCGTCGCCGAATGAAAAACTGTTTTTT; d_gene: .; len: 13; v_gene: TRBV27; j_gene: TRBJ1-4; abundance: .
CDR3aa: CASSARRGGTLTGELFF; CDR3nt: TGTGCCAGCAGCGCGCGGAGGGGCGGGACGCTCACCGGGGAGCTGTTTTTT; d_gene: .; len: 17; v_gene: TRBV9; j_gene: TRBJ2-2; abundance: .
CDR3aa: CSAAIPGQGRPLAFF; CDR3nt: TGCAGCGCCGCGATTCCGGGACAGGGACGGCCCCTAGCTTTCTTT; d_gene: TRBD1; len: 15; v_gene: TRBV29-1; j_gene: TRBJ1-1; abundance: .
CDR3aa: CASSLIGGSYEQYF; CDR3nt: TGTGCCAGCAGTTTAATAGGGGGCAGCTACGAGCAGTACTTC; d_gene: TRBD1; len: 14; v_gene: TRBV27; j_gene: TRBJ2-7; abundance: .
CDR3aa: CASSIDRGPQPQHF; CDR3nt: TGTGCCAGCAGCATCGACAGGGGACCACAGCCCCAGCATTTT; d_gene: TRBD1; len: 14; v_gene: TRBV7-9; j_gene: TRBJ1-5; abundance: .
CDR3aa: CASSTTTGGAETQYF; CDR3nt: TGTGCCAGTAGTACCACTACAGGGGGCGCGGAGACCCAGTACTTC; d_gene: TRBD1; len: 15; v_gene: TRBV19; j_gene: TRBJ2-5; abundance: .
CDR3aa: CASSVGPSGNTDTQYF; CDR3nt: TGTGCCAGCAGCGTAGGTCCTAGCGGAAACACAGATACGCAGTATTTT; d_gene: TRBD2; len: 16; v_gene: TRBV9; j_gene: TRBJ2-3; abundance: .
CDR3aa: CASSSGGAASYNEQFF; CDR3nt: TGTGCCAGCAGCTCGGGGGGCGCAGCGTCCTACAATGAGCAGTTCTTC; d_gene: .; len: 16; v_gene: TRBV11-2; j_gene: TRBJ2-1; abundance: .
CDR3aa: CAWSLGLAGTYEQYF; CDR3nt: TGTGCCTGGAGTCTGGGACTAGCGGGGACCTACGAGCAGTACTTC; d_gene: TRBD2; len: 15; v_gene: TRBV30; j_gene: TRBJ2-7; abundance: .
CDR3aa: CASSVDRRVSSYNEQFF; CDR3nt: TGTGCCAGCAGCGTAGATAGGAGGGTGAGCTCCTACAATGAGCAGTTCTTC; d_gene: .; len: 17; v_gene: TRBV9; j_gene: TRBJ2-1; abundance: .
CDR3aa: CASSPRGWSNQPQHF; CDR3nt: TGTGCCAGCAGTCCCAGGGGATGGAGCAATCAGCCCCAGCATTTT; d_gene: .; len: 15; v_gene: TRBV6-5; j_gene: TRBJ1-5; abundance: .
CDR3aa: CASSHPVRDSNQPQHF; CDR3nt: TGCGCCAGCAGCCACCCCGTACGGGATAGCAATCAGCCCCAGCATTTT; d_gene: .; len: 16; v_gene: TRBV4-3; j_gene: TRBJ1-5; abundance: .
CDR3aa: CASSRGTGQESYEQYF; CDR3nt: TGTGCCAGCTCACGCGGAACGGGACAGGAGTCCTACGAGCAGTACTTC; d_gene: TRBD1; len: 16; v_gene: TRBV18; j_gene: TRBJ2-7; abundance: .
CDR3aa: CASSDDRGPAGYTF; CDR3nt: TGTGCCAGCAGTGATGACAGGGGGCCGGCTGGCTACACCTTC; d_gene: TRBD1; len: 14; v_gene: TRBV2; j_gene: TRBJ1-2; abundance: .
CDR3aa: CAISESSGSSHYGYTF; CDR3nt: TGTGCCATCAGTGAGTCGTCAGGGTCCTCCCACTATGGCTACACCTTC; d_gene: .; len: 16; v_gene: TRBV10-3; j_gene: TRBJ1-2; abundance: .
CDR3aa: CASSLDGAYNEQFF; CDR3nt: TGCGCCAGCAGCTTGGACGGGGCCTACAATGAGCAGTTCTTC; d_gene: .; len: 14; v_gene: TRBV5-1; j_gene: TRBJ2-1; abundance: .
CDR3aa: CASSTRDRTYEQYF; CDR3nt: TGTGCCAGCAGCACCCGGGACAGAACCTACGAGCAGTACTTC; d_gene: TRBD1; len: 14; v_gene: TRBV5-6; j_gene: TRBJ2-7; abundance: .
CDR3aa: CSVVLAGYEQYF; CDR3nt: TGCAGCGTTGTACTAGCGGGTTACGAGCAGTACTTC; d_gene: TRBD2; len: 12; v_gene: TRBV29-1; j_gene: TRBJ2-7; abundance: .
CDR3aa: CASSTVRAGSTYEQYF; CDR3nt: TGTGCCAGCAGCACAGTACGAGCGGGATCGACCTACGAGCAGTACTTC; d_gene: TRBD2; len: 16; v_gene: TRBV11-2; j_gene: TRBJ2-7; abundance: .
CDR3aa: CARGGLGNIQYF; CDR3nt: TGTGCCAGGGGGGGGTTGGGAAACATTCAGTACTTC; d_gene: TRBD2; len: 12; v_gene: TRBV19; j_gene: TRBJ2-4; abundance: .
CDR3aa: CASSLKEGNPGANVLTF; CDR3nt: TGCGCCAGCAGCTTGAAGGAGGGGAACCCTGGGGCCAACGTCCTGACTTTC; d_gene: .; len: 17; v_gene: TRBV5-1; j_gene: TRBJ2-6; abundance: .